These 17 T cell receptor beta chains were all obtained from the same sample, sequenced in a study of T cells in Graves' hyperthyroidism and ophthalmopathy. TCR beta CDR3 sequences were amplified from RNA transcripts. First-round RT-PCR with HTBI primers amplified the TCR CDR3 region. MiXCR, applied by TCRdb to the multiplex PCR reads, yields one record per CDR3 protein. Counted here are a few hundred thousand distinct CDR3 sequences, about 15% occurring once; the ten biggest clones make up around 5.4%. The sequenced material came from blood. These receptors came from a woman in her twenties or thirties with Graves' hyperthyroidism that later progressed to Graves' ophthalmopathy.

This clonotype was observed many times. The CDR3 region is CASSLWAGGPGDTQYF. Here the CDR3 DNA reads TGTGCCAGCAGCTTATGGGCGGGAGGGCCGGGAGATACGCAGTATTTT. The chain recombines TRBV7-3 with TRBJ2-3; TRBD2 matches 9 bases. Germline V gene sequence: CDR1 SGHTA, CDR2 FQGTGA. V was pared by 2 bases and J by 5 bases, with 8 bases of the junction left unmatched. This CDR3 has 16 amino acids.

The chain combines TRBV14 with TRBJ1-2, with 7 nucleotides matching TRBD1. V lost 1 base and J lost 4; bases outside the gene matches: 12. This CDR3 is 17 amino acids long. The V gene's germline CDR1 is SGHDN and CDR2 FVKESK. The CDR3 spells CASSQGRGQPLGYGYTF. In DNA form, the CDR3 reads TGTGCCAGCAGCCAAGGGCGGGGACAGCCTTTAGGCTATGGCTACACCTTC.

This clonotype came up many times. The gene calls are TRBV7-2 and TRBJ2-1; 7 bases map to TRBD2. The germline V gene encodes CDR1 SGHTA and CDR2 FQGNSA. The CDR3 runs 16 residues. V gave up 6 bases and J gave up 5 bases; unmatched junction bases: 13. The CDR3 loop is CASRGGGAGVNNEQFF. CDR3 coding DNA: TGTGCCAGCAGGGGGGGAGGGGCGGGGGTCAACAATGAGCAGTTCTTC. Drawing the rest from reference TRBV7-2 and TRBJ2-1, the complete variable domain is GAGVSQSPSNKVTEKGKDVELRCDPISGHTALYWYRQSLGQGLEFLIYFQGNSAPDKSGLPSDRFSAERTGGSVSTLTIQRTQQEDSAVYLCASRGGGAGVNNEQFFGPGTRLTVL.

This clonotype has at least ten counts. V and J are TRBV6-1 and TRBJ2-3; 8 bases are a match to TRBD2. V shed 5 bases and J 2 bases; nucleotides not matched to a gene: 6. Germline-derived CDR1 and CDR2 are MNHNS and SASEGT. The CDR3 covers 15 residues. For the CDR3, the DNA is TGTGCCAGCAGTTTTGGGCGGGGGGTCACAGATACGCAGTATTTT. This gives the protein CASSFGRGVTDTQYF.

The chain combines TRBV20-1 with TRBJ2-4; TRBD2 aligns across 8 bases. CDR3 length equals 16 residues. The junction had 15 bases not matched to a gene; V was cut back by 5 bases and J by 6 bases. Germline CDR1 reads DFQATT; CDR2 reads SNEGSKA (reference sequence). CDR3 loop: CSAGPLAGRGGNIQYF. In nucleotides, the CDR3 is TGCAGTGCTGGACCCTTAGCGGGGAGGGGGGGAAACATTCAGTACTTC.

This clonotype occurred many times. The chain employs TRBV3-1 and TRBJ1-1; TRBD1 matches 7 bases. Germline CDR1 and CDR2: LGHDT and YNNKEL (reference sequence). The J segment lost 1 base and the V segment lost 8 bases, leaving 1 base of the junction unmatched. This CDR3 has 12 amino acids. Here the CDR3 DNA reads TGTGCCAGCGGGGACAGGAACACTGAAGCTTTCTTT. It yields the protein CASGDRNTEAFF.

This clonotype occurred many times. The V and J genes are TRBV7-8 and TRBJ2-1, with 10 bases lining up with TRBD2. Germline V gene lookup returns CDR1 SGHVS and CDR2 FQNEAQ. The trim removed 6 bases at V and 4 bases at J, leaving 9 bases unmatched. The CDR3 runs 16 residues. CDR3 in amino acids: CASRPPGLAIYNEQFF. The CDR3 coding sequence is TGTGCCAGCAGGCCTCCGGGACTAGCGATTTACAATGAGCAGTTCTTC.

This clonotype appeared many times. V gene TRBV7-2 combines with J gene TRBJ2-1; a weak D match, TRBD2 (6 bases). Germline-derived CDR1 and CDR2 are SGHTA and FQGNSA. The CDR3 covers 16 residues. V gave up 2 bases and J gave up 2 bases, with 13 bases separating them. The CDR3 reads CASSLKGGVTYNEQFF. The CDR3 bases are TGTGCCAGCAGCTTAAAAGGCGGGGTGACCTACAATGAGCAGTTCTTC.

This chain connects TRBV7-2 to TRBJ2-2, with D perhaps matching TRBD2 (5 bases). V was cut by 7 bases and J by 1 base, with 13 bases left in between. Per germline, CDR1 SGHTA and CDR2 FQGNSA. This CDR3 has 15 residues. The CDR3 here is CASTKGAVNTGELFF. The CDR3 bases are TGTGCCAGCACAAAGGGAGCGGTGAACACCGGGGAGCTGTTTTTT.

In this sample, this clonotype turned up a few times. V and J are TRBV6-1 and TRBJ2-6, with TRBD1 matching over 12 bases. This CDR3 has 17 amino acids. CDR1 is MNHNS, CDR2 SASEGT, per germline. V was clipped by 6 bases and J by 3 bases; unmatched bases: 6. CDR3 nucleotides: TGTGCCAGCAGGGGGGGACAGGGGGCTAATGGGGCCAACGTCCTGACTTTC. This sequence encodes CASRGGQGANGANVLTF.

This clonotype was counted ten times or more. The V and J genes are TRBV12-3 or TRBV12-4 and TRBJ2-7; TRBD1 aligns across 8 bases. Trimming took 6 bases from V and 1 from J; bases not matched to a gene: 5. The CDR3 contains 14 residues. The CDR3 nucleotides are TGTGCCAGCAGCGGACAGGGCAGGTCCTACGAGCAGTACTTC. This translates into CASSGQGRSYEQYF.

Notes on this clonotype: A junction boundary mismatches the germline segment, possibly from a read error. This chain joins TRBV7-9 and TRBJ2-1, with TRBD2 matching over 11 bases. CDR3 size: 16 residues. Germline values: CDR1 SEHNR, CDR2 FQNEAQ (reference sequence). The CDR3 loop reads CASSLGGTSGYNDQCF. The CDR3 nucleotides are TGTGCCAGCAGCTTAGGTGGGACTAGCGGCTACAATGACCAGTGCTTC.

V usage is TRBV28 and J usage is TRBJ2-7; 11 nucleotides align to TRBD1. Germline lookup yields CDR1 MDHEN and CDR2 SYDVKM. The CDR3 contains 13 residues. The junction had 10 bases not matched to a gene; V was cut back by 6 bases and J by 12 bases. CDR3: CASRLGQGEGGYF. In DNA, the CDR3 is TGTGCCAGCAGGCTGGGACAGGGGGAGGGTGGGTACTTC.

This clonotype showed up many times. V is TRBV27 and J is TRBJ2-3; D is unresolved. The CDR3 has 15 amino acids. The V gene lost 3 bases and the J gene lost 0 bases, with 10 bases spanning the gap. Germline-derived CDR1 and CDR2 are MNHEY and SMNVEV (reference sequence). For the CDR3, the DNA is TGTGCCAGCAGTTTGGGTTTGGGTAGCACAGATACGCAGTATTTT. Translating it yields CASSLGLGSTDTQYF.

The chain combines TRBV9 with TRBJ1-1; 7 bases map to TRBD1. Unmatched junction bases numbered 5, after V lost 2 bases and J lost 4 bases. Germline V lookup: CDR1 SGDLS, CDR2 YYNGEE. The CDR3 is 14 amino acids. The CDR3 loop is CASSVTGISTEAFF. Here the CDR3 DNA reads TGTGCCAGCAGCGTGACAGGGATCAGCACTGAAGCTTTCTTT.

This clonotype was seen ten or more times. The chain joins TRBV19 to TRBJ1-5; D is unclear. The V gene's germline CDR1 is LNHDA and CDR2 SQIVND (reference sequence). V was cut by 10 bases and J by 2 bases, with 9 bases left in between. The CDR3 runs 12 residues. The CDR3 reads CATSLGNQPQHF. As DNA, the CDR3 is TGTGCCACCTCGCTCGGCAATCAGCCCCAGCATTTT.

The sample holds many counts of this clonotype. The chain employs TRBV28 and TRBJ2-1; TRBD2 matches 12 bases. CDR3 length: 16 amino acids. The trim removed 1 base at V and 7 bases at J, leaving 5 bases unmatched. Looked up from germline, CDR1 is MDHEN and CDR2 is SYDVKM. As DNA, the CDR3 is TGTGCCAGCAGTTTATCTAGCGGGAGGGCCCGTAATGAGCAGTTCTTC. Translated, it gives CASSLSSGRARNEQFF.